Listed here are 9 T cell receptor beta chains from one sample, sequenced in a study of blood T cell repertoires in COVID-19. The data were produced by immunoSEQ multiplex PCR, yet TCRdb's version contains in-frame clones alone and is incomplete. The table has roughly 70,000 clones, 79% seen once. Sequencing was performed on peripheral blood. The receptors come from a woman in her fifties or sixties with acute or convalescent COVID-19.

This clone was recorded once. This sequence joins TRBV5-1 and TRBJ2-5, with 7 bases matching TRBD2. After removal of 8 bases from V and 5 bases from J, the junction contained 12 bases not matched to a gene. The CDR3 runs 14 residues. The germline gives CDR1 SGHRS, CDR2 YFSETQ. CDR3 bases: TGCGCCAGTTCAGCGGGGACGACTCGCGAGACCCAGTACTTC. Residues: CASSAGTTRETQYF.

This clone has a single count. The chain uses TRBV6-5 and TRBJ1-1; D is unresolved. The CDR3 is 13 residues long. Germline V lookup: CDR1 MNHEY, CDR2 SVGAGI. Trimming removed 5 bases at V and 1 base at J, with 8 bases between. CDR3 nucleotide sequence: TGTGCCAGCAGTCGAACAGCGAACACTGAAGCTTTCTTT. Encoded protein: CASSRTANTEAFF.

This clone was seen only once. The genes are TRBV5-1 and TRBJ1-2; a possible D gene is TRBD1 (5 bases). This CDR3 spans 13 amino acids. Trimming shortened V by 4 bases and J by 3 bases, and 10 bases separated the two germline ends. Germline V CDR1 and CDR2: SGHRS, YFSETQ. The CDR3 DNA sequence: TGCGCCAGCAGCAAGGACAACTACTATGGCTACACCTTC. The encoded protein is CASSKDNYYGYTF.

J is TRBJ2-5 and V is TRBV6-6; no clear D. Trimming left V 5 bases short and J 8 bases short, with 24 bases between. The length of the CDR3 is 16 residues. Germline CDR1 is MNHNY and CDR2 is SVGAGI (reference sequence). The DNA for the CDR3 is TGTGCCAGCAGTAACCATCTGGAGCCTCTGTTTCTTACCCAGTACTTC. This gives the protein CASSNHLEPLFLTQYF.

This chain connects TRBV6-5 to TRBJ2-4; 7 positions agree with TRBD1. The CDR3 sequence is 13 residues long. Unmatched junction bases numbered 5, after V lost 7 bases and J lost 5 bases. From germline, CDR1 is MNHEY and CDR2 SVGAGI. This chain's CDR3 is CASKGAGQNIQYF. CDR3 DNA: TGTGCCAGCAAGGGGGCGGGCCAAAACATTCAGTACTTC.

This chain connects TRBV27 to TRBJ1-1, with no clear D. The CDR3 runs 12 residues. Germline values: CDR1 MNHEY, CDR2 SMNVEV (reference sequence). V lost 6 bases to trimming and J lost 5 bases, with 10 bases between them. For the CDR3, the DNA is TGTGCCAGCAGGCTAGGGAGGACTGAAGCTTTCTTT. This translates into CASRLGRTEAFF.

The chain carries TRBV27 and TRBJ2-7, with D perhaps matching TRBD1 (6 bases). The CDR3 consists of 15 residues. Germline-derived CDR1 and CDR2 are MNHEY and SMNVEV (reference sequence). Between the trimmed V and J ends, which lost 0 bases and 3 bases, there was a span of 12 bases. DNA for the CDR3: TGTGCCAGCAGTTTATCCCCACAGGGTTTCTACGAGCAGTACTTC. Translation gives CASSLSPQGFYEQYF.

The gene calls are TRBV3-1 (or the pseudogene TRBV3-2) and TRBJ2-7; D is undetermined. The CDR3 has 11 amino acids. Trimming took 0 bases from V and 6 from J, leaving 3 bases between them. Germline V lookup: CDR1 LGHDT, CDR2 YNNKEL (reference sequence). DNA of the CDR3: TGTGCCAGCAGCCAAGAGAGCGAGCAGTACTTC. This gives the protein CASSQESEQYF.

J is TRBJ2-7 and V is TRBV2; TRBD1 aligns across 11 bases. This CDR3 contains 18 residues. V shed 6 bases, J shed 0 bases, and the junction held 13 bases outside the gene matches. The germline V gene has CDR1 SNHLY and CDR2 FYNNEI. This CDR3 is CASSTPGQGATSSYEQYF. As DNA, the CDR3 is TGTGCCAGCAGCACCCCAGGACAGGGGGCAACGAGCTCCTACGAGCAGTACTTC.